The T cell receptor (beta chain) under discussion was sequenced for a study of blood T cells in healthy people across ages. On the study more broadly: Roughly one uniquely barcoded beta molecule per two T cells was captured.

Findings of the study overall: TCR beta diversity tracked closely with naive T cell percentage.

Primed by a sample-barcoded 5' primer and a J-beta primer mix, a second PCR proceeded for about 6 to 12 cycles. Template switching added a 12-random-nucleotide identifier to every cDNA molecule. A single record per CDR3 protein comes from TCRdb applying MiXCR to the 5' RACE reads. The profile shows roughly 570,000 distinct CDR3 sequences, 25% to 30% of them singletons. About this clonotype itself: Its antigen is unidentified. Germline is not matched at one junction end, which may reflect a read error.

The CDR3 loop spans 15 amino acids. Germline V gene data show CDR1 as MNHEY and CDR2 as SVGAGI. Sequencing input: blood. The TCR sequence derives from a woman aged 70-85 years in good health. The V call is TRBV6-5, the J call TRBJ2-5, with D possibly called TRBD1 or TRBD2 (5 bases each). The CDR3 DNA follows: TGTGTCAGCAGTTACAGGCGGGCCCCCTCCGAGACCCAGTACTTC. Protein sequence: CVSSYRRAPSETQYF.